The rows below give T cell receptor beta chains drawn from one sample of a study of blood T cell repertoires in COVID-19. The repertoire was sequenced with immunoSEQ multiplex PCR; TCRdb's copy has only in-frame clones and lacks some. Among 150,000 to 200,000 clones listed, around 81% were seen once. Sequenced input: peripheral blood. The receptors derive from a woman in her forties with COVID-19, enrolled during active disease. Both conserved end residues are part of each CDR3. The order of the fields is D gene, V gene, clone size, J gene, CDR3 protein, CDR3 DNA. D genes are given only for firm matches. The listing skips clone size in some rows; elsewhere it reads once, few, many or a size class.

D gene: TRBD2
V gene: TRBV11-2
clone size: NA
J gene: TRBJ2-3
CDR3 protein: CASSLAGGDTQYF
CDR3 DNA: TGTGCCAGCAGCTTAGCGGGAGGAGATACGCAGTATTTT

D gene: NA
V gene: TRBV18
clone size: NA
J gene: TRBJ2-2
CDR3 protein: CASSLRTGELFF
CDR3 DNA: TGTGCCAGCTCACTGCGAACCGGGGAGCTGTTTTTT

D gene: NA
V gene: TRBV21-1
clone size: NA
J gene: TRBJ2-1
CDR3 protein: CASSKSAGGGNEQFF
CDR3 DNA: TGTGCCAGCAGCAAATCGGCGGGGGGAGGGAATGAGCAGTTCTTC

D gene: NA
V gene: TRBV7-3
clone size: few
J gene: TRBJ2-1
CDR3 protein: CASSLARGEQFF
CDR3 DNA: TGTGCCAGCAGCTTAGCCCGGGGTGAGCAGTTCTTC

D gene: TRBD1
V gene: TRBV19
clone size: many
J gene: TRBJ2-1
CDR3 protein: CASSLTGGDYNEQFF
CDR3 DNA: TGTGCCAGTAGTCTAACAGGGGGCGATTACAATGAGCAGTTCTTC

D gene: TRBD1
V gene: TRBV5-1
clone size: NA
J gene: TRBJ2-5
CDR3 protein: CASSLGGTGGETQYF
CDR3 DNA: TGCGCCAGCAGCTTGGGTGGGACAGGTGGAGAGACCCAGTACTTC

D gene: TRBD2
V gene: TRBV18
clone size: NA
J gene: TRBJ2-1
CDR3 protein: CASSKRTSGRANEQFF
CDR3 DNA: TGTGCCAGCTCAAAGAGAACTAGCGGGAGAGCGAATGAGCAGTTCTTC

D gene: NA
V gene: TRBV3-1/TRBV3-2
clone size: NA
J gene: TRBJ1-4
CDR3 protein: CASSQQPGGEKLFF
CDR3 DNA: TGTGCCAGCAGCCAACAGCCAGGCGGGGAAAAACTGTTTTTT

D gene: NA
V gene: TRBV19
clone size: NA
J gene: TRBJ1-3
CDR3 protein: CASSIPGRASSGNTIYF
CDR3 DNA: TGTGCCAGTAGTATCCCCGGGCGGGCGAGCTCTGGAAACACCATATATTTT

D gene: TRBD2
V gene: TRBV11-2
clone size: NA
J gene: TRBJ2-5
CDR3 protein: CASSLDREAGGWETQYF
CDR3 DNA: TGTGCCAGCAGCTTAGATCGGGAAGCGGGGGGTTGGGAGACCCAGTACTTC

D gene: NA
V gene: TRBV18
clone size: NA
J gene: TRBJ2-5
CDR3 protein: CASSPRQQETQYF
CDR3 DNA: TGTGCCAGCTCACCCAGACAACAAGAGACCCAGTACTTC

D gene: TRBD2
V gene: TRBV7-9
clone size: NA
J gene: TRBJ2-2
CDR3 protein: CASSLGGENTGELFF
CDR3 DNA: TGTGCCAGCAGCCTCGGGGGGGAGAACACCGGGGAGCTGTTTTTT

D gene: NA
V gene: TRBV11-3
clone size: NA
J gene: TRBJ2-2
CDR3 protein: CASSTQARGLKTGELFF
CDR3 DNA: TGTGCCAGCAGCACACAAGCCCGAGGGTTGAAAACCGGGGAGCTGTTTTTT

D gene: NA
V gene: TRBV27
clone size: NA
J gene: TRBJ1-5
CDR3 protein: CASTQGPNQPQHF
CDR3 DNA: TGTGCCAGCACACAGGGACCCAATCAGCCCCAGCATTTT

D gene: TRBD2
V gene: TRBV5-4
clone size: NA
J gene: TRBJ2-5
CDR3 protein: CASSLAGLAGAGRETQYF
CDR3 DNA: TGTGCCAGCAGCTTGGCGGGACTAGCGGGAGCAGGACGGGAGACCCAGTACTTC

D gene: TRBD1
V gene: TRBV18
clone size: many
J gene: TRBJ1-1
CDR3 protein: CASSLPGQGQKNTEAFF
CDR3 DNA: TGTGCCAGCTCATTACCGGGACAGGGCCAAAAGAACACTGAAGCTTTCTTT

D gene: NA
V gene: TRBV19
clone size: few
J gene: TRBJ2-2
CDR3 protein: CASSMGRGVTGELFF
CDR3 DNA: TGTGCCAGTAGTATGGGCAGGGGCGTCACCGGGGAGCTGTTTTTT

D gene: NA
V gene: TRBV7-9
clone size: NA
J gene: TRBJ1-2
CDR3 protein: CASSSWVESNYGYTF
CDR3 DNA: TGTGCCAGCAGCTCATGGGTGGAGAGTAACTATGGCTACACCTTC

D gene: TRBD1
V gene: TRBV5-1
clone size: NA
J gene: TRBJ2-2
CDR3 protein: CASSIDRGDTGELFF
CDR3 DNA: TGCGCCAGCAGCATCGACAGGGGAGACACCGGGGAGCTGTTTTTT

D gene: NA
V gene: TRBV6-2/TRBV6-3
clone size: once
J gene: TRBJ2-5
CDR3 protein: CASSPGQKETQYF
CDR3 DNA: TGTGCCAGCAGCCCTGGACAGAAAGAGACCCAGTACTTC

D gene: NA
V gene: TRBV4-1
clone size: once
J gene: TRBJ1-1
CDR3 protein: CASSQGPGGLKAFF
CDR3 DNA: TGCGCCAGCAGCCAAGGTCCGGGGGGCTTGAAAGCTTTCTTT

D gene: NA
V gene: TRBV15
clone size: NA
J gene: TRBJ2-7
CDR3 protein: CATSRGGAHEQYF
CDR3 DNA: TGTGCCACCAGCAGAGGGGGAGCCCACGAGCAGTACTTC

D gene: NA
V gene: TRBV4-1
clone size: NA
J gene: TRBJ1-1
CDR3 protein: CASSQRENTEAFF
CDR3 DNA: TGCGCCAGCAGCCAACGGGAGAACACTGAAGCTTTCTTT

D gene: TRBD1
V gene: TRBV10-2
clone size: NA
J gene: TRBJ2-7
CDR3 protein: CASSDSRDRGLYEQYF
CDR3 DNA: TGCGCCAGCAGTGATTCCCGGGACAGGGGGCTCTACGAGCAGTACTTC

D gene: TRBD1
V gene: TRBV6-5
clone size: NA
J gene: TRBJ1-1
CDR3 protein: CASSRQGSWTEAFF
CDR3 DNA: TGTGCCAGCAGTAGACAGGGGTCGTGGACTGAAGCTTTCTTT

D gene: NA
V gene: TRBV28
clone size: few
J gene: TRBJ2-2
CDR3 protein: CASSFPIPGTNTGELFF
CDR3 DNA: TGTGCCAGCAGTTTTCCAATCCCGGGGACGAACACCGGGGAGCTGTTTTTT

D gene: NA
V gene: TRBV9
clone size: NA
J gene: TRBJ2-2
CDR3 protein: CASSGVVASERGELFF
CDR3 DNA: TGTGCCAGCAGCGGGGTTGTCGCTAGCGAGAGGGGGGAGCTGTTTTTT

D gene: NA
V gene: TRBV3-1/TRBV3-2
clone size: NA
J gene: TRBJ2-7
CDR3 protein: CASSPTKLLYEQYF
CDR3 DNA: TGTGCCAGCAGCCCGACTAAGCTCCTCTACGAGCAGTACTTC

D gene: TRBD2
V gene: TRBV4-2
clone size: NA
J gene: TRBJ2-4
CDR3 protein: CASSQALGTSGVAKNIQYF
CDR3 DNA: TGTGCCAGCAGCCAAGCCCTAGGGACTAGCGGTGTAGCCAAAAACATTCAGTACTTC

D gene: NA
V gene: TRBV7-3
clone size: NA
J gene: TRBJ2-2
CDR3 protein: CASSLVTTGELFF
CDR3 DNA: TGTGCCAGCAGCTTAGTAACAACCGGGGAGCTGTTTTTT

D gene: TRBD1
V gene: TRBV7-8
clone size: NA
J gene: TRBJ2-7
CDR3 protein: CASSLVPNRGLRRNEQYF
CDR3 DNA: TGTGCCAGCAGCTTAGTACCCAACAGGGGGCTCCGGAGGAACGAGCAGTACTTC

D gene: NA
V gene: TRBV20-1
clone size: once
J gene: TRBJ1-5
CDR3 protein: CSASSGTFNQPQHF
CDR3 DNA: TGCAGTGCTAGTAGTGGGACTTTCAATCAGCCCCAGCATTTT

D gene: NA
V gene: TRBV21-1
clone size: NA
J gene: TRBJ2-5
CDR3 protein: CASFRGLQETQYF
CDR3 DNA: TGTGCCTCTTTCAGGGGTCTTCAAGAGACCCAGTACTTC

D gene: NA
V gene: TRBV2
clone size: NA
J gene: TRBJ1-1
CDR3 protein: CASKGGKTEAFF
CDR3 DNA: TGTGCCAGCAAAGGCGGAAAGACTGAAGCTTTCTTT

D gene: NA
V gene: TRBV2
clone size: NA
J gene: TRBJ1-1
CDR3 protein: CASRVSQGDGTEAFF
CDR3 DNA: TGTGCCAGCAGAGTGTCACAGGGAGATGGGACTGAAGCTTTCTTT

D gene: TRBD2
V gene: TRBV13
clone size: NA
J gene: TRBJ2-7
CDR3 protein: CASSSQLLANYEQYF
CDR3 DNA: TGTGCCAGCAGCTCACAGCTACTAGCGAACTACGAGCAGTACTTC

D gene: TRBD1
V gene: TRBV2
clone size: NA
J gene: TRBJ1-1
CDR3 protein: CASRPQGAYWEAFF
CDR3 DNA: TGTGCCAGCAGACCCCAGGGGGCGTATTGGGAAGCTTTCTTT

D gene: NA
V gene: TRBV5-5
clone size: NA
J gene: TRBJ1-5
CDR3 protein: CASSPGVGNQPQHF
CDR3 DNA: TGTGCCAGCAGCCCCGGGGTGGGGAATCAGCCCCAGCATTTT

D gene: NA
V gene: TRBV3-1/TRBV3-2
clone size: NA
J gene: TRBJ1-1
CDR3 protein: CASSQDGGRAFF
CDR3 DNA: TGTGCCAGCAGCCAAGATGGAGGGCGAGCTTTCTTT

D gene: TRBD1
V gene: TRBV18
clone size: NA
J gene: TRBJ2-5
CDR3 protein: CASSQGAETQYF
CDR3 DNA: TGTGCCAGCTCACAGGGGGCAGAGACCCAGTACTTC

D gene: NA
V gene: TRBV6-5
clone size: once
J gene: TRBJ2-5
CDR3 protein: CASSYMDREGTQYF
CDR3 DNA: TGTGCCAGCAGTTACATGGACAGGGAGGGGACCCAGTACTTC

D gene: TRBD2
V gene: TRBV19
clone size: NA
J gene: TRBJ2-3
CDR3 protein: CASRNPGGTSTDTQYF
CDR3 DNA: TGTGCCAGTAGAAATCCGGGGGGAACTAGCACAGATACGCAGTATTTT

D gene: TRBD2
V gene: TRBV9
clone size: NA
J gene: TRBJ2-5
CDR3 protein: CASSVGVAGAQETQYF
CDR3 DNA: TGTGCCAGCAGCGTAGGTGTAGCGGGGGCGCAAGAGACCCAGTACTTC

D gene: NA
V gene: TRBV4-1
clone size: NA
J gene: TRBJ1-1
CDR3 protein: CASSQAFFRRMNTEAFF
CDR3 DNA: TGCGCCAGCAGCCAAGCTTTTTTCAGGAGGATGAACACTGAAGCTTTCTTT

D gene: NA
V gene: TRBV30
clone size: few
J gene: TRBJ1-2
CDR3 protein: CAWSYRSYGYTF
CDR3 DNA: TGTGCCTGGAGCTACAGAAGCTATGGCTACACCTTC

D gene: TRBD1
V gene: TRBV7-3
clone size: NA
J gene: TRBJ2-1
CDR3 protein: CASSLRGTGYNEQFF
CDR3 DNA: TGTGCCAGCAGCTTAAGGGGGACAGGTTACAATGAGCAGTTCTTC

D gene: TRBD1
V gene: TRBV14
clone size: NA
J gene: TRBJ2-6
CDR3 protein: CASSQDLWTGHSGANVLTF
CDR3 DNA: TGTGCCAGCAGCCAAGATCTTTGGACAGGGCACTCTGGGGCCAACGTCCTGACTTTC

D gene: TRBD1
V gene: TRBV12-5
clone size: NA
J gene: TRBJ2-2
CDR3 protein: CASGSGTADTGELFF
CDR3 DNA: TGTGCTAGTGGTTCCGGGACAGCTGACACCGGGGAGCTGTTTTTT

D gene: TRBD2
V gene: TRBV5-1
clone size: NA
J gene: TRBJ2-1
CDR3 protein: CASSSSGGTYNEQFF
CDR3 DNA: TGCGCCAGCAGTTCGTCGGGGGGGACCTACAATGAGCAGTTCTTC

D gene: TRBD2
V gene: TRBV6-5
clone size: few
J gene: TRBJ2-2
CDR3 protein: CASKGLAGYTGELFF
CDR3 DNA: TGTGCCAGCAAAGGACTAGCGGGATACACCGGGGAGCTGTTTTTT

D gene: NA
V gene: TRBV11-2
clone size: NA
J gene: TRBJ2-1
CDR3 protein: CASSLGAGSGYNEQFF
CDR3 DNA: TGTGCCAGCAGCTTAGGAGCAGGTTCTGGTTACAATGAGCAGTTCTTC

D gene: NA
V gene: TRBV12-3/TRBV12-4
clone size: NA
J gene: TRBJ1-2
CDR3 protein: CASSSPRGYGYTF
CDR3 DNA: TGTGCCAGCAGTTCTCCAAGGGGGTATGGCTACACCTTC

D gene: NA
V gene: TRBV12-3/TRBV12-4
clone size: NA
J gene: TRBJ1-1
CDR3 protein: CASNRGAEAFF
CDR3 DNA: TGTGCCAGCAACCGGGGGGCTGAAGCTTTCTTT

D gene: TRBD2
V gene: TRBV27
clone size: NA
J gene: TRBJ2-7
CDR3 protein: CASSPGGGRTYEQYF
CDR3 DNA: TGTGCCAGCAGCCCCGGGGGGGGGAGGACCTACGAGCAGTACTTC